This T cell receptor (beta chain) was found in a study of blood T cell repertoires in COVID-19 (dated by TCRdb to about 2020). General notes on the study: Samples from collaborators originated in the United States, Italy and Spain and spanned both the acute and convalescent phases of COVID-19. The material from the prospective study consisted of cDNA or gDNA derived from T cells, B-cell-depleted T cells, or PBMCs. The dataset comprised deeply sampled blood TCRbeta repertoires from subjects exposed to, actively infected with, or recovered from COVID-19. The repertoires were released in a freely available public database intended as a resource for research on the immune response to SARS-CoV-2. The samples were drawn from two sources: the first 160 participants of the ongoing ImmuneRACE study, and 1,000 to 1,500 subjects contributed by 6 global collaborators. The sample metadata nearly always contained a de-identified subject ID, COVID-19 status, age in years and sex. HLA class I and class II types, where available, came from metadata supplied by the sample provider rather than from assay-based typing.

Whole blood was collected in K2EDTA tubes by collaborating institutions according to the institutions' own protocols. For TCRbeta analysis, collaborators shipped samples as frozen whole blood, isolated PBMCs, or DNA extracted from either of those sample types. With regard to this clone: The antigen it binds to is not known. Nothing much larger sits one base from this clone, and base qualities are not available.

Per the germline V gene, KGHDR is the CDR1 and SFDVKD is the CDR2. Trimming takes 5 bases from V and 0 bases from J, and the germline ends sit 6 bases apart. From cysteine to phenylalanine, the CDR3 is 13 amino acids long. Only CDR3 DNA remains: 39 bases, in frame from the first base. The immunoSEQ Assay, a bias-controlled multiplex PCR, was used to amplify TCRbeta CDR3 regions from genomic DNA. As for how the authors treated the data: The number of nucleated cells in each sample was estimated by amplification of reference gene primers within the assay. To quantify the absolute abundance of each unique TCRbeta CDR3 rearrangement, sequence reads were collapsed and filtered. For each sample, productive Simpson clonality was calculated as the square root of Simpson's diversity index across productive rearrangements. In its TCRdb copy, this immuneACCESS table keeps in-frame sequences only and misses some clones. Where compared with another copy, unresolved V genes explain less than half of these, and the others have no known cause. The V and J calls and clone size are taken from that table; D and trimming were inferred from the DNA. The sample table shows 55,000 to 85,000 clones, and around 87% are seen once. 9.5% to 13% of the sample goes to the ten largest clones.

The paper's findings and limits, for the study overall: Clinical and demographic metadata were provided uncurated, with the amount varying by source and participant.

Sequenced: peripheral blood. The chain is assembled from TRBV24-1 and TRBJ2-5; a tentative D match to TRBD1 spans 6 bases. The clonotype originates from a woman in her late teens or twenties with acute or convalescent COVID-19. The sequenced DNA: TGTGCCACCAGTGGGGACAACCAAGAGACCCAGTACTTC. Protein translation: CATSGDNQETQYF.